The 30 T cell receptor beta chains listed next were all sequenced from one sample in a study of blood T cell repertoires in COVID-19. Data came from immunoSEQ multiplex PCR; TCRdb stores just in-frame clones and leaves some out. The table lists 200,000 to 250,000 clones, 75% to 90% of them singletons. Material for sequencing was peripheral blood. These receptors originate from a young man with COVID-19, enrolled during active disease.

The V and J genes are TRBV27 and TRBJ2-3; 14 nucleotides line up with TRBD2. CDR3 length: 15 amino acids. Germline CDR1 is MNHEY and CDR2 is SMNVEV (reference sequence). V lost 3 bases to trimming and J lost 5 bases; unmatched junction nucleotides: 1. This CDR3 reads CASSFGTSGGDTQYF. The CDR3 coding sequence is TGTGCCAGCAGTTTCGGGACTAGCGGGGGAGATACGCAGTATTTT.

V and J are TRBV3-1 (or the pseudogene TRBV3-2) and TRBJ1-1, with D possibly being TRBD1 (6 bases). Germline V CDR1 and CDR2: LGHDT, YNNKEL (reference sequence). This CDR3 is 16 amino acids long. V lost 4 bases to trimming and J lost 0 bases, with 15 bases between them. The CDR3, as DNA: TGTGCCAGCAGCCCGCGACAGGCGCCGGTGAACACTGAAGCTTTCTTT. Protein product: CASSPRQAPVNTEAFF.

J is TRBJ2-5 and V is TRBV7-9; 8 positions match TRBD2. CDR1 is SEHNR, CDR2 FQNEAQ, per germline (reference sequence). With 5 bases clipped from V and 5 bases from J, the junction kept 19 bases outside the gene matches. The CDR3 covers 18 residues. The CDR3 region has the DNA TGTGCCAGCAGCCAAGGAAAATTAAGCGGGGGCCTAGGGGAGACCCAGTACTTC. This encodes CASSQGKLSGGLGETQYF.

This CDR3 is CASSLQGAGTGELFF. CDR3 in DNA: TGTGCCAGCAGCCTACAGGGGGCTGGGACCGGGGAGCTGTTTTTT. This sequence joins TRBV7-2 and TRBJ2-2; TRBD1 matches at 9 bases. This CDR3 comprises 15 residues. V gave up 5 bases and J gave up 5 bases; unmatched junction bases: 6. Germline values: CDR1 SGHTA, CDR2 FQGNSA. Combining the CDR3 with reference TRBV7-2 and TRBJ2-2 gives the whole variable domain GAGVSQSPSNKVTEKGKDVELRCDPISGHTALYWYRQSLGQGLEFLIYFQGNSAPDKSGLPSDRFSAERTGGSVSTLTIQRTQQEDSAVYLCASSLQGAGTGELFFGEGSRLTVL.

The V call is TRBV6-6, the J call TRBJ1-5, with D possibly TRBD1 on 5 matching bases. CDR1 MNHNY and CDR2 SVGAGI come from the germline V gene (reference sequence). V was shortened by 4 bases and J by 3 bases, with 16 bases between the two germline ends. CDR3 length: 16 residues. The DNA for the CDR3 is TGTGCCAGCAGTTCGGACACCCCTGGGAACAATCAGCCCCAGCATTTT. Translating it yields CASSSDTPGNNQPQHF.

In this sample, this clone turned up once. The CDR3 protein is CASSEGFGQVIRFF. Here the CDR3 DNA reads TGTGCCAGCAGTGAAGGATTCGGACAGGTAATTCGGTTCTTC. This chain uses TRBV2 with TRBJ2-1; 7 bases fit TRBD1. The CDR3 is 14 residues long. Per the germline V gene, CDR1 is SNHLY and CDR2 is FYNNEI. With V trimmed by 1 base and J by 15 bases, 12 bases remained unmatched. The full variable domain, its missing parts supplied by reference TRBV2 and TRBJ2-1, is EPEVTQTPSHQVTQMGQEVILRCVPISNHLYFYWYRQILGQKVEFLVSFYNNEISEKSEIFDDQFSVERPDGSNFTLKIRSTKLEDSAMYFCASSEGFGQVIRFFGPGTRLTVL.

The chain uses TRBV3-1 (or the pseudogene TRBV3-2) and TRBJ1-6; D is unclear. The CDR3 spans 17 residues. The V gene lost 0 bases and the J gene lost 7 bases, with 16 bases spanning the gap. Germline assignment: CDR1 LGHDT and CDR2 YNNKEL (reference sequence). CDR3 nucleotide sequence: TGTGCCAGCAGCCAAGAACGAGGGAGGCAGACAAATTCACCCCTCCACTTT. Residues: CASSQERGRQTNSPLHF.

The chain has TRBV5-1 and TRBJ1-3; D gene ambiguous. The V and J ends lost 3 bases and 0 bases respectively, with 13 bases between them. The CDR3 has 16 residues. The germline V gene encodes CDR1 SGHRS and CDR2 YFSETQ. The CDR3 sequence: CASSYGREISGNTIYF. The DNA for the CDR3 is TGCGCCAGCAGCTATGGACGGGAAATCTCTGGAAACACCATATATTTT. Looking up the rest from reference TRBV5-1 and TRBJ1-3 gives the full variable domain: KAGVTQTPRYLIKTRGQQVTLSCSPISGHRSVSWYQQTPGQGLQFLFEYFSETQRNKGNFPGRFSGRQFSNSRSEMNVSTLELGDSALYLCASSYGREISGNTIYFGEGSWLTVV.

This chain uses TRBV7-3 with TRBJ2-2; D is perhaps TRBD1 (6 bases). Germline assignment: CDR1 SGHTA and CDR2 FQGTGA. The germline V and J ends were trimmed by 1 base and 4 bases, with 10 bases remaining between them. This CDR3 has 15 amino acids. This chain's CDR3 is CASSLIGQPTGELFF. The CDR3 region has the DNA TGTGCCAGCAGCTTAATCGGACAGCCCACCGGGGAGCTGTTTTTT.

V gene TRBV27 combines with J gene TRBJ1-3; D remains unclear. Per germline, CDR1 MNHEY and CDR2 SMNVEV (reference sequence). This CDR3 comprises 15 residues. V was clipped by 5 bases and J by 0 bases, with 11 bases between them. CDR3 amino acids: CASSLSRVSGNTIYF. Here the CDR3 DNA reads TGTGCCAGCAGTCTCTCGCGGGTCTCTGGAAACACCATATATTTT.

V usage is TRBV18 and J usage is TRBJ2-1; 7 bases line up with TRBD1. From germline, CDR1 is KGHSH and CDR2 LQKENI. The CDR3 extends over 14 amino acids. V lost 3 bases and J lost 12; bases outside the gene matches: 11. The CDR3, as DNA: TGTGCCAGCTCACCTGACAGGGTGGGCGGAGGGCAGTTCTTC. This encodes CASSPDRVGGGQFF.

J is TRBJ1-6 and V is TRBV19, with 8 bases aligning to TRBD1. The CDR3 is 14 amino acids. CDR1 is LNHDA, CDR2 SQIVND, per germline (reference sequence). V lost 7 bases and J lost 4; bases outside the gene matches: 3. The CDR3 protein is CASTDRGYNSPLHF. The CDR3 region has the DNA TGTGCCAGTACCGACAGGGGATATAATTCACCCCTCCACTTT. The full variable domain, its missing parts supplied by reference TRBV19 and TRBJ1-6, is DGGITQSPKYLFRKEGQNVTLSCEQNLNHDAMYWYRQDPGQGLRLIYYSQIVNDFQKGDIAEGYSVSREKKESFPLTVTSAQKNPTAFYLCASTDRGYNSPLHFGNGTRLTVT.

This clone was picked up a small number of times. The rearrangement links TRBV10-3 to TRBJ2-3; a possible D gene is TRBD2 (5 bases). The ends were cut back, 5 bases at V and 4 bases at J, with 13 bases in the middle. The CDR3 is 14 residues long. From germline, CDR1 is ENHRY and CDR2 SYGVKD. The chain's CDR3 is CAISREGGADTQYF. In DNA form, the CDR3 reads TGTGCCATCAGTCGGGAAGGCGGAGCAGATACGCAGTATTTT.

The J gene is TRBJ1-5, the V gene TRBV27, with D unclear. CDR1 and CDR2 from the germline V gene are MNHEY and SMNVEV (reference sequence). V was trimmed by 2 bases and J by 6 bases, leaving 11 bases between them. This CDR3 is built from 14 residues. The CDR3 loop reads CASSLGGYGQPQHF. The CDR3, as DNA: TGTGCCAGCAGTTTAGGAGGATATGGTCAGCCCCAGCATTTT.

The chain combines TRBV30 with TRBJ2-7; a possible D gene is TRBD1 (5 bases). The CDR3 sequence is 14 residues long. Trimming took off 4 bases at V and 0 bases at J, with 13 bases between the two ends. The germline gives CDR1 GTSNPN, CDR2 SVGIG (reference sequence). In nucleotides, the CDR3 is TGTGCCTGGAAGGCCCAGGGAAGCTCCTACGAGCAGTACTTC. Its translation is CAWKAQGSSYEQYF.

For the CDR3, the DNA is TGTGCCAGTAGTATAGTAAAGGGACAGGGCCACGAGCAGTACTTC. It translates to CASSIVKGQGHEQYF. The V call is TRBV19, the J call TRBJ2-7; 9 bases are shared with TRBD1. Germline assignment: CDR1 LNHDA and CDR2 SQIVND (reference sequence). The CDR3 totals 15 residues. Losses at the gene ends were 1 base for V and 5 bases for J; bases not matched to a gene: 6.

The chain recombines TRBV6-2 or TRBV6-3 with TRBJ1-5; TRBD1 agrees at 7 bases. V gave up 5 bases and J gave up 0 bases; unmatched junction bases: 7. Germline loops: CDR1 MNHEY, CDR2 SVGEGT. The CDR3 runs to 16 residues. The chain's CDR3 is CASSGLQGPSNQPQHF. The DNA of the CDR3 is TGTGCCAGCAGTGGCTTACAGGGGCCTAGCAATCAGCCCCAGCATTTT.

This chain links TRBV18 with TRBJ1-2; weak D call: TRBD1 (5 bases). The germline CDR1 and CDR2 sequences are KGHSH and LQKENI. The CDR3 is 13 residues long. V was shortened by 3 bases and J by 4 bases, with 9 bases between the two germline ends. CDR3 coding DNA: TGTGCCAGCTCACCGGGGCAGGCCTATGGCTACACCTTC. Its translation: CASSPGQAYGYTF.

The rearrangement links TRBV14 to TRBJ2-3; 9 bases fit TRBD1. This CDR3 comprises 17 residues. Germline CDR1 is SGHDN and CDR2 is FVKESK. V lost 1 base, J lost 3 bases, and 8 bases stayed unmatched. The DNA for the CDR3 is TGTGCCAGCAGCCAAGTAACAGGACAGGGGCTAACAGATACGCAGTATTTT. This codes for CASSQVTGQGLTDTQYF.

A single count supports this clone. J is TRBJ2-7 and V is TRBV28; 9 bases line up with TRBD1. CDR1 and CDR2 (germline): MDHEN, SYDVKM. V was clipped by 6 bases and J by 2 bases; unmatched bases: 14. The CDR3 extends over 17 amino acids. The CDR3 sequence is CASSPSSKGQGAYEQYF. The CDR3 DNA reads TGTGCCAGCAGCCCCTCTTCGAAGGGACAGGGAGCCTACGAGCAGTACTTC.

This clone was observed a single time. The CDR3 loop reads CASSNPDQGTYNEQFF. In nucleotides, the CDR3 is TGTGCCAGCAGCAACCCTGACCAGGGAACCTACAATGAGCAGTTCTTC. The J gene is TRBJ2-1, the V gene TRBV7-9, with D perhaps matching TRBD1 (5 bases). Per germline, CDR1 SEHNR and CDR2 FQNEAQ (reference sequence). The V end was cut by 5 bases, the J end by 2 bases, with 16 bases between. This CDR3 region has 16 residues. Using reference TRBV7-9 and TRBJ2-1 for the parts outside the CDR3, the full variable domain is DTGVSQNPRHKITKRGQNVTFRCDPISEHNRLYWYRQTLGQGPEFLTYFQNEAQLEKSRLLSDRFSAERPKGSFSTLEIQRTEQGDSAMYLCASSNPDQGTYNEQFFGPGTRLTVL.

This clone was seen just once. The gene calls are TRBV7-8 and TRBJ2-1, with TRBD1 matching 7 bases. Germline CDR1 and CDR2: SGHVS and FQNEAQ. The CDR3 covers 13 residues. J gave up 5 bases and V 5 bases, and 3 bases lay outside the gene matches. The CDR3 reads CASSRGQNNEQFF. CDR3 nucleotide sequence: TGTGCCAGCAGCCGGGGACAGAACAATGAGCAGTTCTTC.

This clone was observed at least ten times. The chain recombines TRBV16 with TRBJ2-1, with D maybe TRBD2 (6 bases). The CDR3 loop spans 16 amino acids. The germline V and J ends were trimmed by 3 bases and 6 bases, with 18 bases remaining between them. CDR1 and CDR2 from the germline V gene are KGHSY and FQNENV. CDR3 sequence reads: CASSQTYGGAFNEQFF. In nucleotides, the CDR3 is TGTGCCAGCAGCCAGACCTATGGCGGGGCTTTCAATGAGCAGTTCTTC. Together with reference TRBV16 and TRBJ2-1, the CDR3 gives the full variable domain: GEEVAQTPKHLVRGEGQKAKLYCAPIKGHSYVFWYQQVLKNEFKFLISFQNENVFDETGMPKERFSAKCLPNSPCSLEIQATKLEDSAVYFCASSQTYGGAFNEQFFGPGTRLTVL.

DNA for the CDR3: TGTGCCATCAGTGAGTCCTTAATAGGGACAGGGAGGGCCTACGAGCAGTACTTC. Its protein product is CAISESLIGTGRAYEQYF. V gene TRBV10-3 combines with J gene TRBJ2-7, with TRBD1 matching over 9 bases. Germline V gene data show CDR1 as ENHRY and CDR2 as SYGVKD. V dropped 0 bases and J dropped 2; count of bases not matched to a gene: 11. The CDR3 spans 18 residues.

CDR3 sequence (DNA): TGTGCCTCCAAACCAAGGGGGCGCGACTATGGCTACACCTTC. It encodes CASKPRGRDYGYTF. V is TRBV6-5 and J is TRBJ1-2; 7 bases match TRBD1. Germline-derived CDR1 and CDR2 are MNHEY and SVGAGI. The CDR3 runs to 14 residues. V gave up 11 bases and J gave up 3 bases; unmatched junction bases: 12.

The chain combines TRBV15 with TRBJ2-2; tentatively, D is TRBD1 (5 bases). The CDR3 contains 15 residues. Germline assignment: CDR1 LNHNV and CDR2 YYDKDF (reference sequence). With 5 bases removed from V and 4 bases from J, the gap between germline ends came to 14 bases. CDR3 loop: CATSAWLRGTGELFF. In DNA, the CDR3 is TGTGCCACCAGCGCTTGGCTAAGGGGCACCGGGGAGCTGTTTTTT. The full variable domain, completed using reference TRBV15 and TRBJ2-2, is DAMVIQNPRYQVTQFGKPVTLSCSQTLNHNVMYWYQQKSSQAPKLLFHYYDKDFNNEADTPDNFQSRRPNTSFCFLDIRSPGLGDTAMYLCATSAWLRGTGELFFGEGSRLTVL.

CDR3 amino acids: CASRVRGGGHNSPLHF. The CDR3 coding sequence is TGTGCCAGCAGAGTAAGGGGAGGGGGACATAATTCACCCCTCCACTTT. The rearrangement uses TRBV11-2 and TRBJ1-6, with a possible D match to TRBD1 (6 bases). Germline CDR1 is SGHAT and CDR2 is FQNNGV. V was pared by 6 bases and J by 5 bases, with 17 bases between. The CDR3 sequence is 16 residues long.

This clone was observed once. The rearrangement joins TRBV28 to TRBJ2-1; D ambiguous. Looked up from germline, CDR1 is MDHEN and CDR2 is SYDVKM. This CDR3 is built from 15 residues. Trimming removed 10 bases at V and 3 bases at J, with 19 bases between. CDR3 residues: CATLGRVPRYNEQFF. Written as DNA, the CDR3 is TGTGCCACCCTGGGTCGGGTACCCCGCTACAATGAGCAGTTCTTC. Supplemented by reference TRBV28 and TRBJ2-1, the full variable domain reads DVKVTQSSRYLVKRTGEKVFLECVQDMDHENMFWYRQDPGLGLRLIYFSYDVKMKEKGDIPEGYSVSREKKERFSLILESASTNQTSMYLCATLGRVPRYNEQFFGPGTRLTVL.

The genes are TRBV10-1 and TRBJ1-1, with 8 bases fitting TRBD1. Unmatched junction bases numbered 10, after V lost 2 bases and J lost 5 bases. The V gene's germline CDR1 is WNHNN and CDR2 SYGVQD (reference sequence). The CDR3 totals 16 residues. CDR3 region: CASSEPRQGLDTEAFF. The CDR3 DNA follows: TGCGCCAGCAGTGAGCCACGACAGGGGTTAGATACTGAAGCTTTCTTT.

As regards this clone: The same CDR3 also results from other DNA sequences found in this sample. V is TRBV6-5 and J is TRBJ1-5; D might be TRBD1 (5 bases). CDR3 size: 13 residues. V dropped 0 bases and J dropped 7 bases, with 7 bases sitting between them. CDR1 and CDR2 from the germline V gene are MNHEY and SVGAGI. CDR3 amino acids: CASSYSRGQPQHF. The CDR3 DNA sequence: TGTGCCAGCAGTTACTCAAGGGGACAGCCCCAGCATTTT.